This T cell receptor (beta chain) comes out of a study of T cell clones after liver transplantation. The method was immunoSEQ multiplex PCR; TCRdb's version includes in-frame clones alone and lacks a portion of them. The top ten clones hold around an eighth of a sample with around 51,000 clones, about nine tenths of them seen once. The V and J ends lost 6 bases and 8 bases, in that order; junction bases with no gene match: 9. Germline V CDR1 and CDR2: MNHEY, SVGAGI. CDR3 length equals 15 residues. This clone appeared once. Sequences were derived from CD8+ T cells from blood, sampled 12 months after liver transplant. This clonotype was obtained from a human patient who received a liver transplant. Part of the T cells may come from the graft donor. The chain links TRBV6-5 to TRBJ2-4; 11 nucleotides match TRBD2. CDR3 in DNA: TGTGCCAGCAGCCTAACTAGCGGGAGAATCGACATTCAGTACTTC. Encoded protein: CASSLTSGRIDIQYF.